The rows below give T cell receptor beta chains drawn from one sample of a study of shared clonotypes between healthy human individuals. Produced via immunoSEQ multiplex PCR; TCRdb's table is partial and in-frame only. The sample records 2,500,000 or so clones, less than 95% being singletons. The sample consisted of naive CD4+ T cells from PBMCs. These receptors were collected from a man between 18 and 29 years old in good health. Some clones in this sample may be carry-over from other donors' samples. Each CDR3 is given with its conserved first and last residue. Each record gives: clone size, D gene, J gene, V gene, CDR3 DNA, CDR3 protein. A D gene is named only where the DNA matches it firmly. For some rows the clone size is stated as once, few or many, or as a class when expanded; others skip it.

>-|-|TRBJ1-2|TRBV6-8
TGTGCCAGCAGTTACGCTGACAGCTACTATGGCTACACCTTC
CASSYADSYYGYTF
>-|-|TRBJ2-2|TRBV5-1
TGCGCCAGCAGCCCCGAAACGACCAACACCGGGGAGCTGTTTTTT
CASSPETTNTGELFF
>once|-|TRBJ2-7|TRBV6-6
TGTGCCAGCAGTCCCCAGGGGTTCCCCTACGAGCAGTACTTC
CASSPQGFPYEQYF
>-|TRBD2|TRBJ2-1|TRBV28
TGTGCCAGCAGTTCCCCATTGGGGACTAGCTTCGTCAATGAGCAGTTCTTC
CASSSPLGTSFVNEQFF
>-|-|TRBJ2-3|TRBV5-1
TGCGCCAGCAGCTATCTGGAGGATAGCACAGATACGCAGTATTTT
CASSYLEDSTDTQYF
>-|TRBD1|TRBJ2-7|TRBV5-1
TGCGCCAGCAGCGAGGGACAGGTAGTAAACGAGCAGTACTTC
CASSEGQVVNEQYF
>-|-|TRBJ2-3|TRBV9
TGTGCCAGCAGCCGGGACCTGGGGCGCACAGATACGCAGTATTTT
CASSRDLGRTDTQYF
>-|-|TRBJ2-3|TRBV18
TGTGCCAGCTCACCCAGTGGCACAGATACGCAGTATTTT
CASSPSGTDTQYF
>-|-|TRBJ2-7|TRBV7-9
TGTGCCAGCAGCTTTGAGACAGCCCACGAGCAGTACTTC
CASSFETAHEQYF
>-|-|TRBJ1-4|TRBV7-2
TGTGCCAGCAGCTTAAGCAGGGGTTATGAAAAACTGTTTTTT
CASSLSRGYEKLFF
>-|-|TRBJ1-1|TRBV5-5
TGTGCCAGCAGCCTTGGACATATTATGAACACTGAAGCTTTCTTT
CASSLGHIMNTEAFF
>-|TRBD1|TRBJ2-7|TRBV7-2
TGTGCCAGCAGCCGACAGGGGGCGTCCTACGAGCAGTACTTC
CASSRQGASYEQYF
>-|-|TRBJ2-7|TRBV28
TGTGCCAGCAGTTTAGGGGGTAGAGGGGAGCAGTACTTC
CASSLGGRGEQYF
>-|-|TRBJ2-1|TRBV7-6
TGTGCCAGCAGCTTAGGGCCAGGGTCGTTCAACGGACTGTTCTTC
CASSLGPGSFNGLFF
>-|-|TRBJ2-2|TRBV19
TGTGCCACCAGCGTTGGGGGGACTAACACCGGGGAGCTGTTTTTT
CATSVGGTNTGELFF
>-|-|TRBJ1-2|TRBV5-6
TGTGCCAGCAGCTTGGCCGGGCCCAACGGCTACACCTTC
CASSLAGPNGYTF
>-|TRBD2|TRBJ2-2|TRBV4-1
TGCGCCAGCAGGCCGGGACTAGCGGGAAACACCGGGGAGCTGTTTTTT
CASRPGLAGNTGELFF
>-|-|TRBJ2-5|TRBV27
TGTGCCAGCAGTTTTGCGGGAAGGACCCAGTACTTC
CASSFAGRTQYF
>-|TRBD2|TRBJ2-5|TRBV9
TGTGCCAGCAGCGCGAAACGAACTAGCGGGCAAGAGACCCAGTACTTC
CASSAKRTSGQETQYF
>-|TRBD2|TRBJ2-1|TRBV6-5
TGTGCCAGCAGTTACACCGGGACTAGCGGGAGACATGAGCAGTTCTTC
CASSYTGTSGRHEQFF
>once|-|TRBJ1-1|TRBV5-1
TGCGCCAGCAGCTTTAGAAGCCAGGGGAACACTGAAGCTTTCTTT
CASSFRSQGNTEAFF
>-|TRBD1|TRBJ2-2|TRBV27
TGTGCCAGCAGTCCCTGGGACAGGTTCTCCACCGGGGAGCTGTTTTTT
CASSPWDRFSTGELFF
>-|-|TRBJ1-2|TRBV28
TGTGCCAGCAGTTTCGGGGGGGCCTATGGCTACACCTTC
CASSFGGAYGYTF
>-|-|TRBJ2-3|TRBV7-3
TGTGCCAGCAGCGCGACACGGGCAGATACGCAGTATTTT
CASSATRADTQYF
>-|-|TRBJ1-5|TRBV7-9
TGTGCCAGCAGCTTTTATCCGGGGTGGCAGCAGCCCAATCAGCCCCAGCATTTT
CASSFYPGWQQPNQPQHF
>once|TRBD1|TRBJ1-4|TRBV19
TGTGCCAGTAGTACTCCAAGTACAGGGGTCGAAAAACTGTTTTTT
CASSTPSTGVEKLFF
>-|TRBD1|TRBJ2-7|TRBV11-2
TGTGCCAGCATCCCTGACAGGGCCACCTACGAGCAGTACTTC
CASIPDRATYEQYF
>-|TRBD2|TRBJ2-7|TRBV25-1
TGTGCCAGCAGTGGCCGACTAGCGGGAGGGTACGAGCAGTACTTC
CASSGRLAGGYEQYF
>-|-|TRBJ2-5|TRBV5-1
TGCGCCAGCAGCTTGGGGGTCCCCCAAGAGACCCAGTACTTC
CASSLGVPQETQYF
>-|-|TRBJ1-1|TRBV9
TGTGCCAGCAGCCTCAGCCCGCGGAACACTGAAGCTTTCTTT
CASSLSPRNTEAFF
>once|TRBD2|TRBJ2-7|TRBV18
TGTGCCAGCTCACCACCGACTAGCGGGAAGGGCTACGAGCAGTACTTC
CASSPPTSGKGYEQYF
>-|TRBD2|TRBJ2-5|TRBV19
TGTGCCAGTAGCGCGCTAGCGGTACAAGAGACCCAGTACTTC
CASSALAVQETQYF
>-|TRBD2|TRBJ2-3|TRBV11-2
TGTGCCAGCAGCCAGGGGCTAGCGGGAGCAGATACGCAGTATTTT
CASSQGLAGADTQYF
>-|-|TRBJ1-1|TRBV11-1
TGTGCCAGCAGCGGACGGACAGCTGAAGCTTTCTTT
CASSGRTAEAFF
>-|-|TRBJ2-7|TRBV5-4
TGTGCCAGCAGCTTGGTCCCTCTGGTGGTGGCGAATTACGAGCAGTACTTC
CASSLVPLVVANYEQYF
>-|TRBD1|TRBJ1-1|TRBV19
TGTGCCAGTAGTAAATCCGCAGGGGGGATGAACACTGAAGCTTTCTTT
CASSKSAGGMNTEAFF
>-|-|TRBJ1-1|TRBV6-5
TGTGCCAGCAGTTCCGCCCGAGGGGCGCTGAGGGAAGCTTTCTTT
CASSSARGALREAFF
>-|-|TRBJ2-5|TRBV15
TGTGCCACCAGCAGTGTAGGGGGACAAGAGACCCAGTACTTC
CATSSVGGQETQYF
>once|-|TRBJ1-5|TRBV6-1
TGTGCCAGCAGTGAAGGGTTTAGGCCCAATCAGCCCCAGCATTTT
CASSEGFRPNQPQHF
>few|-|TRBJ1-1|TRBV11-2
TGTGCCAGCAGCTCCACAGCGAACACTGAAGCTTTCTTT
CASSSTANTEAFF
>-|-|TRBJ1-5|TRBV18
TGTGCCAGCTCACCATCTTCGAGCAATCAGCCCCAGCATTTT
CASSPSSSNQPQHF
>-|-|TRBJ2-7|TRBV28
TGTGCCAGCAGTTTTGGCTATTCGCCGAGCTCCTACGAGCAGTACTTC
CASSFGYSPSSYEQYF
>-|TRBD1|TRBJ2-3|TRBV7-9
TGTGCCAGCAGCCCTGGGACAGGCGGGACAGATACGCAGTATTTT
CASSPGTGGTDTQYF
>few|-|TRBJ1-3|TRBV11-2
TGTGCCAGCAGCTTAGTGGCAGATTCTGGAAACACCATATATTTT
CASSLVADSGNTIYF
>-|-|TRBJ2-3|TRBV7-3
TGTGCCAGCAGCTTACTGCTACGCACAGATACGCAGTATTTT
CASSLLLRTDTQYF
>-|-|TRBJ1-1|TRBV28
TGTGCCAGCAGCTTCAACGCAGGGTTCGCTGAAGCTTTCTTT
CASSFNAGFAEAFF
>-|-|TRBJ2-6|TRBV19
TGTGCCAGCGCCCAGGGCTCTGGGGCCAACGTCCTGACTTTC
CASAQGSGANVLTF
>once|-|TRBJ1-4|TRBV5-1
TGCGCCAGCAGCTTGACAAATGAAAAACTGTTTTTT
CASSLTNEKLFF